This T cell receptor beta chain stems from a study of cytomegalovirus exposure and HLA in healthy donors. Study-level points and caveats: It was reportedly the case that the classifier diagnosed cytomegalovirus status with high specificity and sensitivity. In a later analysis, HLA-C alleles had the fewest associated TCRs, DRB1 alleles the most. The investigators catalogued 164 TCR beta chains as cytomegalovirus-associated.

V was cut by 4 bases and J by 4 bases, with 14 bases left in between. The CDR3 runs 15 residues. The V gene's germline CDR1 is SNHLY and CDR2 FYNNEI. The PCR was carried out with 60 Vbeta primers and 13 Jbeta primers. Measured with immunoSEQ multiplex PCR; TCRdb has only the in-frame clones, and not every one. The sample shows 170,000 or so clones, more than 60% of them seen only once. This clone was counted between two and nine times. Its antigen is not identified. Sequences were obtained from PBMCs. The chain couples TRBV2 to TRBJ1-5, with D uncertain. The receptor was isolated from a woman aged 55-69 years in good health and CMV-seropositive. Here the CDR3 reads CASSASGWENQPQHF. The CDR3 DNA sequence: TGTGCCAGCAGTGCGTCCGGGTGGGAGAATCAGCCCCAGCATTTT.